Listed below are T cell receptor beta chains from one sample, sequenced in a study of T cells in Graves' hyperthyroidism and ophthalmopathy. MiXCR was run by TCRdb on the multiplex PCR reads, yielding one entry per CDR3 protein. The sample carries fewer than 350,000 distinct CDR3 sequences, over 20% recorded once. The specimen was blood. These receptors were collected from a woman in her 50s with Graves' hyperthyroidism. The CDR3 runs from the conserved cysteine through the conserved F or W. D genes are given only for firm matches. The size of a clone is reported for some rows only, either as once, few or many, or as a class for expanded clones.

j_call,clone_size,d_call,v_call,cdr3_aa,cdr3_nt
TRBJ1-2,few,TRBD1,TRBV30,CAWTTGDYGYTF,TGTGCCTGGACCACAGGGGATTATGGCTACACCTTC
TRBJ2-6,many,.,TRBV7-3,CASSLLAGAGANVLTF,TGTGCCAGCAGCTTACTTGCAGGGGCTGGGGCCAACGTCCTGACTTTC
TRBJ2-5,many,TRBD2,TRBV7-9,CASSPPSGGRSETQYF,TGTGCCAGCAGTCCTCCTAGCGGGGGAAGGTCGGAGACCCAGTACTTC
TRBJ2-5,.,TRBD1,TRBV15,CATNRGNEETQYF,TGTGCCACCAACAGGGGGAACGAGGAGACCCAGTACTTC
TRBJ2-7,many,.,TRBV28,CASSGDTSYEQYF,TGTGCCAGTTCGGGGGACACCTCCTACGAGCAGTACTTC
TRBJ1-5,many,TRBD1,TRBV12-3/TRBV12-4,CASSQTGVYSNQPQHF,TGTGCCAGCAGTCAAACAGGGGTCTATAGCAATCAGCCCCAGCATTTT
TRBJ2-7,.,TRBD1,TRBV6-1,CASKDRGLYEQYF,TGTGCCAGCAAAGACAGGGGGCTCTACGAGCAGTACTTC
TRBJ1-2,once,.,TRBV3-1,CASSLSGTNYGYTF,TGTGCCAGCAGCCTCTCCGGGACTAACTATGGCTACACCTTC
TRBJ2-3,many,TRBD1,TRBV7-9,CASSPPGTGLDTQYF,TGTGCCAGCAGCCCACCCGGGACAGGGTTAGATACGCAGTATTTT
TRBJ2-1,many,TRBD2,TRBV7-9,CASRRERGGHNEQFF,TGTGCCAGCAGAAGAGAGCGGGGGGGCCACAATGAGCAGTTCTTC
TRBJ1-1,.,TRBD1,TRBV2,CASMTGAMNTEAFF,TGTGCCAGCATGACAGGGGCCATGAACACTGAAGCTTTCTTT
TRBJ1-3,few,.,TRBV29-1,CSVEDYTGNTIYF,TGCAGCGTTGAAGATTATACTGGAAACACCATATATTTT
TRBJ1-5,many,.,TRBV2,CASTPGRGGDQPQHF,TGTGCCAGCACCCCCGGCAGGGGCGGCGATCAGCCCCAGCATTTT
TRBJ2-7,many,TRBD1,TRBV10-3,CAISESQGNEQYF,TGTGCCATCAGTGAGTCACAGGGGAACGAGCAGTACTTC
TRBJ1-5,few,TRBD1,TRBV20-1,CSASSRGLNQPQHF,TGCAGTGCTAGCTCCAGGGGGTTAAATCAGCCCCAGCATTTT
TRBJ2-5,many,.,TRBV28,CASSAGAGTGSRETQYF,TGTGCCAGCAGTGCAGGCGCCGGGACGGGGTCTCGGGAGACCCAGTACTTC
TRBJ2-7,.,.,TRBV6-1,CASRRPGSPLEQYF,TGTGCCAGCCGCCGTCCAGGGAGCCCCCTCGAGCAGTACTTC
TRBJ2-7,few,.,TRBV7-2,CASSRDLYEQYF,TGTGCCAGCAGCCGGGACCTCTACGAGCAGTACTTC
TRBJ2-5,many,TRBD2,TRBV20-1,CSARGTSGRAQYF,TGCAGTGCTAGAGGGACTAGCGGGAGGGCACAGTACTTC
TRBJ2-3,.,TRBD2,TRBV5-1,CASSFNILAGTDTQYF,TGCGCCAGCAGCTTTAACATTCTAGCGGGCACAGATACGCAGTATTTT
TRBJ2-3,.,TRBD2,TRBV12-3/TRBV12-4,CASSPKSRTSGRANTQYF,TGTGCCAGCAGTCCAAAGTCCCGGACTAGCGGGAGGGCGAATACGCAGTATTTT
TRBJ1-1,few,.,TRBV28,CASSLGGGGKTEAFF,TGTGCCAGCAGTCTTGGCGGGGGGGGAAAGACTGAAGCTTTCTTT
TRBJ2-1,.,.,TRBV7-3,CASSSDSSGGPNEQFF,TGTGCCAGCAGCTCGGACTCCAGCGGAGGGCCCAATGAGCAGTTCTTC
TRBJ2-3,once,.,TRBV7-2,CASSAWDGASTDTQYF,TGTGCCAGCAGCGCGTGGGACGGCGCTAGCACAGATACGCAGTATTTT
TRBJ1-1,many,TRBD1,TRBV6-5,CASSYRPDRDGTEAFF,TGTGCCAGCAGTTACCGCCCGGACAGGGATGGCACTGAAGCTTTCTTT
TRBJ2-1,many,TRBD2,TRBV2,CASRNPGTSRAYNEQFF,TGTGCCAGCAGAAACCCGGGGACTAGTAGAGCCTACAATGAGCAGTTCTTC
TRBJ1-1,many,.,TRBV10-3,CAISGNTEAFF,TGTGCCATCAGTGGGAACACTGAAGCTTTCTTT
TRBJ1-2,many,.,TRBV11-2,CASSLVSGGHYGYTF,TGTGCCAGCAGCTTAGTGAGTGGGGGACACTATGGCTACACCTTC
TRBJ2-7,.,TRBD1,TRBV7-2,CASSFGQGRYYEQYF,TGTGCCAGCAGCTTTGGACAGGGGAGGTACTACGAGCAGTACTTC
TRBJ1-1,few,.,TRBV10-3,CAAKEGPNTEAFF,TGTGCCGCGAAGGAGGGACCGAACACTGAAGCTTTCTTT
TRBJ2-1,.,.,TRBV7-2,CASSLVGRPNEQFF,TGTGCCAGCAGCTTAGTCGGGAGACCTAATGAGCAGTTCTTC
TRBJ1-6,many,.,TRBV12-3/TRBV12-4,CASSLLGEVSPLHF,TGTGCCAGCAGTTTACTGGGTGAGGTTTCACCCCTCCACTTT
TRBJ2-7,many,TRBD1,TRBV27,CASRTGTGGYEQYF,TGTGCCAGCAGGACGGGGACAGGGGGATACGAGCAGTACTTC
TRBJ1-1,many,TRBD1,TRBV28,CASSQPSTGPARAEAFF,TGTGCCAGCAGTCAACCTTCGACAGGGCCCGCACGCGCTGAAGCTTTCTTT
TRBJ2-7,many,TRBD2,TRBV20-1,CSAIPGTSGSLGQYF,TGCAGTGCAATCCCCGGGACTAGCGGATCCCTGGGGCAGTACTTC
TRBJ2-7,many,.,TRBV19,CASSIDTDIVYEQYF,TGTGCCAGTAGTATAGACACGGACATCGTCTACGAGCAGTACTTC
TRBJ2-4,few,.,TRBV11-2,CASSLVPETFYF,TGTGCCAGCAGCTTAGTTCCGGAGACATTCTACTTC
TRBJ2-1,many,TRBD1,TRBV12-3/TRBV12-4,CASSRDSGWEQFF,TGTGCCAGCAGCCGGGACAGTGGTTGGGAGCAGTTCTTC
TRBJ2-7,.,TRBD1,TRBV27,CASSTDRGLFGEQYF,TGTGCCAGCAGTACGGACAGGGGACTTTTTGGGGAGCAGTACTTC
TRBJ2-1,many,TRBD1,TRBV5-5,CASSERTGGFYNEQFF,TGTGCCAGCAGCGAGCGGACAGGGGGCTTCTACAATGAGCAGTTCTTC
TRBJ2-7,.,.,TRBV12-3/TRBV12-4,CASSPRGREANEQYF,TGTGCCAGCTCTCCTAGGGGCAGGGAGGCCAACGAGCAGTACTTC
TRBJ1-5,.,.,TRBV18,CASSRTGGGSQPQHF,TGTGCCAGCTCACGAACAGGCGGCGGGAGTCAGCCCCAGCATTTT
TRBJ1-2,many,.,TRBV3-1,CASSQTGTRGYTF,TGTGCCAGCAGCCAAACCGGGACGCGGGGCTACACCTTC
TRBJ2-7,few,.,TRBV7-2,CASSSRAGYEQYF,TGTGCCAGCAGCTCCCGAGCCGGATACGAGCAGTACTTC
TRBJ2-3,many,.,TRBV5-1,CASSFLPATDTQYF,TGCGCCAGCAGCTTCCTGCCAGCGACAGATACGCAGTATTTT
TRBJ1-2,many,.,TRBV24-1,CATSGVGVEYGYTF,TGTGCCACCAGCGGCGTGGGGGTAGAGTATGGCTACACCTTC
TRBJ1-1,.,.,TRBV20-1,CSARVPRDTEAFF,TGCAGTGCTAGAGTCCCCAGGGACACTGAAGCTTTCTTT